Below, 18 T cell receptor beta chains from the same sample are listed, as sequenced in a study of cytomegalovirus exposure and HLA in healthy donors. Primers for the PCR totalled 60 Vbeta and 13 Jbeta. Sequencing was performed with immunoSEQ multiplex PCR; in TCRdb, only in-frame clones are kept and a portion is missing. The sample lists 95,000 to 150,000 clones; around 80% were seen once. Specimen: PBMCs. Source of these receptors: a woman in her forties in good health and CMV-seropositive.

Relative to its sample, this clone is medium-sized. The rearrangement joins TRBV5-1 to TRBJ1-2, with D perhaps matching TRBD1 (5 bases). This CDR3 contains 14 residues. V was clipped by 3 bases and J by 5 bases, with 14 bases between them. Germline loops: CDR1 SGHRS, CDR2 YFSETQ. The CDR3 nucleotides read TGCGCCAGCAGCTCGGGAGGGGAGGGATATGGCTACACCTTC. Its translation: CASSSGGEGYGYTF.

The rearrangement joins TRBV15 to TRBJ1-5, with D unclear. The V gene's germline CDR1 is LNHNV and CDR2 YYDKDF (reference sequence). V lost 0 bases and J 7 bases, leaving 10 bases between the germline ends. The CDR3 consists of 14 residues. The CDR3: CATSRDRGNQPQHF. The CDR3 nucleotides are TGTGCCACCAGCAGAGATCGAGGGAACCAGCCCCAGCATTTT.

A remark on this clone: A junction end diverges from the germline sequence, so it may reflect a read error. This sequence joins TRBV7-7 and TRBJ2-7; 11 bases match TRBD1. The CDR3 is 14 amino acids. In germline, CDR1 is SSHAT, CDR2 FNYEAQ (reference sequence). The CDR3 loop reads CASSPDRGQSEQYF. CDR3 coding DNA: TGTGCTAGCAGCCCGGACAGGGGGCAATCGGAGCAGTACTTC. The variable domain in full, completed from reference TRBV7-7 and TRBJ2-7, reads GAGVSQSPRYKVTKRGQDVTLRCDPISSHATLYWYQQALGQGPEFLTYFNYEAQPDKSGLPSDRFSAERPEGSISTLTIQRTEQRDSAMYRCASSPDRGQSEQYFGPGTRLTVT.

The chain carries TRBV2 and TRBJ1-2; tentative D call: TRBD1 (5 bases). V lost 6 bases and J 0 bases, leaving 8 bases between the germline ends. The CDR3 loop spans 13 amino acids. The germline V gene encodes CDR1 SNHLY and CDR2 FYNNEI. The CDR3 bases are TGTGCCAGCAGGGACACACCTAACTATGGCTACACCTTC. It yields the protein CASRDTPNYGYTF.

The rearrangement joins TRBV11-2 to TRBJ2-2; possibly TRBD2 for D (6 bases). The germline gives CDR1 SGHAT, CDR2 FQNNGV. V lost 5 bases and J 9 bases, leaving 13 bases between the germline ends. The length of the CDR3 is 13 residues. Here the CDR3 reads CASSPEGVRELFF. DNA for the CDR3: TGTGCCAGCAGCCCGGAGGGCGTCCGGGAGCTGTTTTTT. Complete variable domain (other parts from reference TRBV11-2 and TRBJ2-2): EAGVAQSPRYKIIEKRQSVAFWCNPISGHATLYWYQQILGQGPKLLIQFQNNGVVDDSQLPKDRFSAERLKGVDSTLKIQPAKLEDSAVYLCASSPEGVRELFFGEGSRLTVL.

CDR3 bases: TGTGCCACCAGCAGGCTGGCACAGGGCCCAGGGGGCGGGGAGCTGTTTTTT. Translation: CATSRLAQGPGGGELFF. The chain carries TRBV15 and TRBJ2-2; 7 bases align to TRBD1. CDR3 length equals 17 residues. V dropped 3 bases and J dropped 7; count of bases not matched to a gene: 14. CDR1 is LNHNV and CDR2 is YYDKDF in the germline V gene (reference sequence).

A single count supports this clone. The chain recombines TRBV28 with TRBJ1-3, with D tentatively TRBD1 (6 bases). The V end lost 7 bases, the J end lost 0 bases, and 16 bases lay between the germline ends. This CDR3 comprises 16 residues. Germline lookup yields CDR1 MDHEN and CDR2 SYDVKM. CDR3 DNA sequence: TGTGCCAGCACCGATACAACAGGGAGCTCTGGAAACACCATATATTTT. Amino acid sequence: CASTDTTGSSGNTIYF.

The rearrangement uses TRBV7-2 and TRBJ2-1; 8 bases fit TRBD1. The V and J ends lost 5 bases and 7 bases, in that order; junction bases with no gene match: 16. The CDR3 covers 17 residues. Germline V gene sequence: CDR1 SGHTA, CDR2 FQGNSA. The CDR3 bases are TGTGCCAGCAGCCCTTCGGCAGGGGGCAGTGGATTGAATGAGCAGTTCTTC. It is translated as CASSPSAGGSGLNEQFF.

The genes are TRBV18 and TRBJ2-1; D uncertain. CDR3 length: 15 residues. Germline V CDR1 and CDR2: KGHSH, LQKENI. V lost 2 bases to trimming and J lost 0 bases, with 8 bases between them. The CDR3 spells CASSPEPYSYNEQFF. The CDR3 DNA sequence: TGTGCCAGCTCACCAGAACCCTACTCCTACAATGAGCAGTTCTTC.

As regards this clone: This sample also contains other DNA sequences that code for the same CDR3. The chain uses TRBV6-1 and TRBJ1-6; 7 bases line up with TRBD1. Germline CDR1 and CDR2: MNHNS and SASEGT. V shed 3 bases and J 6 bases; nucleotides not matched to a gene: 11. The CDR3 runs to 17 residues. The CDR3 bases are TGTGCCAGCAGTGAGAACAGGGGAGCGACAGTTAATTCACCCCTCCACTTT. Translated, it gives CASSENRGATVNSPLHF.

The chain joins TRBV5-1 to TRBJ2-7; 13 nucleotides line up with TRBD2. V gave up 2 bases and J gave up 5 bases; unmatched junction bases: 4. The germline V gene has CDR1 SGHRS and CDR2 YFSETQ. This CDR3 has 15 residues. The CDR3 loop reads CASSFGLAGVDEQYF. The DNA for the CDR3 is TGCGCCAGCAGCTTTGGACTAGCGGGGGTCGACGAGCAGTACTTC.

Regarding this clone: The junction and the germline gene differ at one end; a read error may be behind it. The chain is built from TRBV7-7 and TRBJ2-5; weak D call: TRBD1 (6 bases). Looked up from germline, CDR1 is SSHAT and CDR2 is FNYEAQ (reference sequence). CDR3 length equals 12 residues. CDR3 amino acids: CASSLQGETQYF. The CDR3 nucleotides read TGTGCTAGCAGTCTACAGGGAGAGACCCAGTACTTC.

J is TRBJ1-5 and V is TRBV30, with 7 positions matching TRBD1. This CDR3 contains 14 residues. V shed 5 bases and J 0 bases; nucleotides not matched to a gene: 4. From germline, CDR1 is GTSNPN and CDR2 SVGIG (reference sequence). This chain's CDR3 is CAWGGTVSNQPQHF. CDR3 bases: TGTGCCTGGGGCGGGACAGTTAGCAATCAGCCCCAGCATTTT.

The rearrangement links TRBV10-1 to TRBJ2-3; a possible D gene is TRBD2 (6 bases). The CDR3 runs to 14 residues. Germline CDR1 reads WNHNN; CDR2 reads SYGVQD (reference sequence). V lost 3 bases, J lost 2 bases, and 9 bases lay in between. Here the CDR3 DNA reads TGCGCCAGCAGTGACGGGGGATACACAGATACGCAGTATTTT. Translating it yields CASSDGGYTDTQYF.

CDR3 in amino acids: CASSPGDLNYNEQFF. The CDR3 bases are TGTGCCAGCAGCCCGGGGGACTTAAACTACAATGAGCAGTTCTTC. V usage is TRBV7-9 and J usage is TRBJ2-1; D perhaps matches TRBD2 (6 bases). The CDR3 runs 15 residues. Germline V gene data show CDR1 as SEHNR and CDR2 as FQNEAQ (reference sequence). V lost 5 bases and J lost 3, with 14 bases in between.

This rearrangement joins TRBV7-9 to TRBJ2-3; 11 bases match TRBD1. The V segment lost 5 bases and the J segment 11 bases; nucleotides outside the gene matches: 6. The CDR3 covers 13 residues. The germline V gene has CDR1 SEHNR and CDR2 FQNEAQ (reference sequence). CDR3 loop: CASSRGTGGVQYF. CDR3 coding DNA: TGTGCCAGCAGCAGAGGGACAGGGGGAGTGCAGTATTTT.

V is TRBV2 and J is TRBJ2-5; the match to TRBD2 covers 10 bases. Near its end, the DNA agrees better with TRBJ2-7, so the J call may be wrong. This CDR3 is built from 16 residues. Germline V gives CDR1 SNHLY, CDR2 FYNNEI. In DNA form, the CDR3 reads TGTGCCAGCAGTGGAAGGACTAGCGGCTTGACCCACGAGCAGTACTTC. It translates to CASSGRTSGLTHEQYF.

The V call is TRBV7-3, the J call TRBJ2-5; 11 bases agree with TRBD2. The germline V gene has CDR1 SGHTA and CDR2 FQGTGA. Losses at the gene ends were 2 bases for V and 2 bases for J; bases not matched to a gene: 1. This CDR3 is 15 amino acids long. The CDR3 here is CASSLVAGGQETQYF. In DNA form, the CDR3 reads TGTGCCAGCAGCTTAGTAGCGGGGGGGCAAGAGACCCAGTACTTC. Full variable domain (remainder filled in from reference TRBV7-3 and TRBJ2-5): GAGVSQTPSNKVTEKGKYVELRCDPISGHTALYWYRQSLGQGPEFLIYFQGTGAADDSGLPNDRFFAVRPEGSVSTLKIQRTERGDSAVYLCASSLVAGGQETQYFGPGTRLLVL.